These 7 T cell receptor beta chains came from one sample sequenced in a study of identical twins' blood T cells. TCRdb redid the calling of the 5' RACE reads with MiXCR, one entry per CDR3 protein. The sample contains a few hundred thousand distinct CDR3 sequences, approximately 30% of which appear only once. The specimen sequenced was PBMCs. The receptors were gathered from a woman aged 18-49 years in good health.

A remark on this clonotype: The junction does not match germline at one end; this may be a read error. This rearrangement joins TRBV2 to TRBJ1-6; D not certain. This CDR3 is 13 amino acids long. Germline values: CDR1 SNHLY, CDR2 FYNNEI. DNA for the CDR3: TGCGCCAGCAGTGAAAATGGGTATTCACCCCTCCACTTT. Its protein is CASSENGYSPLHF. The full variable domain, with the rest looked up from reference TRBV2 and TRBJ1-6, is EPEVTQTPSHQVTQMGQEVILRCVPISNHLYFYWYRQILGQKVEFLVSFYNNEISEKSEIFDDQFSVERPDGSNFTLKIRSTKLEDSAMYFCASSENGYSPLHFGNGTRLTVT.

This clonotype appeared a few times. The V and J genes are TRBV29-1 and TRBJ1-1, with a possible D match to TRBD1 (5 bases). The CDR3 is 12 residues long. CDR1 and CDR2 (germline): SQVTM, ANQGSEA. Deletions cut 1 base from V and 3 bases from J, with 6 bases between. CDR3 sequence: CSVEGGYTEAFF. CDR3 coding DNA: TGCAGCGTTGAAGGGGGGTACACTGAAGCTTTCTTT.

At least ten counts were recorded for this clonotype. The chain uses TRBV20-1 and TRBJ1-1; 9 bases agree with TRBD1. Losses at the gene ends were 1 base for V and 3 bases for J; bases not matched to a gene: 0. Germline V gene data show CDR1 as DFQATT and CDR2 as SNEGSKA (reference sequence). CDR3 length equals 13 residues. The CDR3, as DNA: TGCAGTGCTAGAGGGGACAGGGACACTGAAGCTTTCTTT. Its protein product is CSARGDRDTEAFF.

V gene TRBV15 combines with J gene TRBJ2-3, with TRBD2 matching 9 bases. The length of the CDR3 is 16 residues. The V and J ends lost 1 base and 3 bases, in that order; junction bases with no gene match: 5. Germline V lookup: CDR1 LNHNV, CDR2 YYDKDF (reference sequence). In nucleotides, the CDR3 is TGTGCCACCAGCAGAGTGGCTAGCGGGGAAACAGATACGCAGTATTTT. Amino acid sequence: CATSRVASGETDTQYF.

This clonotype was observed a few times. The chain is built from TRBV27 and TRBJ2-7; D is perhaps TRBD2 (5 bases). The CDR3 covers 12 residues. Trimming removed 10 bases at V and 5 bases at J, with 15 bases between. The germline CDR1 and CDR2 sequences are MNHEY and SMNVEV (reference sequence). The CDR3 bases are TGTGCCATCGGGTGGGGAGCTAACGAGCAGTACTTC. Protein sequence: CAIGWGANEQYF.

This clonotype has a handful of counts. V gene TRBV7-6 combines with J gene TRBJ1-1; D gene unclear. Germline V gives CDR1 SGHVS, CDR2 FNYEAQ. The V end lost 2 bases, the J end lost 1 base, and 14 bases lay between the germline ends. This CDR3 is built from 16 residues. CDR3 nucleotide sequence: TGTGCCAGCAGCTTAAGCCCTTTCCGGAAGAACACTGAAGCTTTCTTT. This translates into CASSLSPFRKNTEAFF.

The genes are TRBV19 and TRBJ1-4; a possible D gene is TRBD1 (5 bases). Trimming took off 6 bases at V and 0 bases at J, with 5 bases between the two ends. The CDR3 sequence is 13 residues long. From germline, CDR1 is LNHDA and CDR2 SQIVND (reference sequence). The CDR3 spells CASRGPTNEKLFF. CDR3 in DNA: TGTGCCAGTAGGGGACCAACTAATGAAAAACTGTTTTTT. Supplemented by reference TRBV19 and TRBJ1-4, the full variable domain reads DGGITQSPKYLFRKEGQNVTLSCEQNLNHDAMYWYRQDPGQGLRLIYYSQIVNDFQKGDIAEGYSVSREKKESFPLTVTSAQKNPTAFYLCASRGPTNEKLFFGSGTQLSVL.